This entry lists 32 T cell receptor beta chains sequenced from one sample in a study of cytomegalovirus exposure and HLA in healthy donors. PCR primers comprised 60 Vbeta and 13 Jbeta primers. The protocol was immunoSEQ multiplex PCR, while the TCRdb copy is restricted to in-frame clones and leaves out a portion. This listing includes some 70,000 clones. Sequenced sample: PBMCs. These receptors were obtained from a man in his forties or fifties in good health and CMV-seronegative.

The chain employs TRBV11-2 and TRBJ1-1, with D hard to call. The germline gives CDR1 SGHAT, CDR2 FQNNGV. This CDR3 is 15 amino acids long. V lost 1 base and J 4 bases, leaving 13 bases between the germline ends. The CDR3 DNA sequence: TGTGCCAGCAGCTTAGGTGTCGTCGGAGGCACTGAAGCTTTCTTT. Translating gives CASSLGVVGGTEAFF.

The genes are TRBV11-2 and TRBJ2-7; TRBD1 aligns across 11 bases. The CDR3 length is 14 residues. V was pared by 3 bases and J by 5 bases, with 3 bases of the junction left unmatched. Germline CDR1 reads SGHAT; CDR2 reads FQNNGV. In nucleotides, the CDR3 is TGTGCCAGCAGCTTGGGACAGGGGGTACACGAGCAGTACTTC. It is translated as CASSLGQGVHEQYF.

The rearrangement joins TRBV4-3 to TRBJ2-3, with 14 bases lining up with TRBD2. This CDR3 has 17 amino acids. Germline CDR1 is LGHNA and CDR2 is YSLEER. The ends lost 1 base at V and 0 bases at J; junction bases unmatched: 0. The chain's CDR3 is CASSQGLAGGSTDTQYF. The DNA of the CDR3 is TGCGCCAGCAGCCAAGGACTAGCGGGAGGGAGCACAGATACGCAGTATTTT.

The V call is TRBV5-1, the J call TRBJ1-3; D gene unclear. Germline V lookup: CDR1 SGHRS, CDR2 YFSETQ. The CDR3 runs to 15 residues. Trimming took 0 bases from V and 3 from J, leaving 10 bases between them. CDR3 sequence reads: CASSLGGSGGNTIYF. CDR3 in DNA: TGCGCCAGCAGCTTGGGTGGGTCAGGTGGAAACACCATATATTTT.

This rearrangement joins TRBV29-1 to TRBJ1-2; TRBD1 matches 9 bases. The CDR3 has 13 amino acids. Trimming cost V 6 bases and J 4 bases; bases outside gene matches: 6. Germline CDR1 is SQVTM and CDR2 is ANQGSEA. Here the CDR3 reads CSVGQTGGYGYTF. CDR3 DNA: TGCAGCGTGGGACAGACAGGGGGCTATGGCTACACCTTC. Combining the CDR3 with reference TRBV29-1 and TRBJ1-2 gives the whole variable domain SAVISQKPSRDICQRGTSLTIQCQVDSQVTMMFWYRQQPGQSLTLIATANQGSEATYESGFVIDKFPISRPNLTFSTLTVSNMSPEDSSIYLCSVGQTGGYGYTFGSGTRLTVV.

The V gene is TRBV5-1, the J gene TRBJ1-4, with TRBD1 identical over 10 bases. Germline CDR1 is SGHRS and CDR2 is YFSETQ. The ends lost 0 bases at V and 8 bases at J; junction bases unmatched: 4. This CDR3 spans 15 amino acids. The CDR3 region is CASSLAGTGVEKLFF. The CDR3, as DNA: TGCGCCAGCAGCTTGGCCGGGACAGGGGTAGAAAAACTGTTTTTT. The whole variable domain, remainder taken from reference TRBV5-1 and TRBJ1-4, is KAGVTQTPRYLIKTRGQQVTLSCSPISGHRSVSWYQQTPGQGLQFLFEYFSETQRNKGNFPGRFSGRQFSNSRSEMNVSTLELGDSALYLCASSLAGTGVEKLFFGSGTQLSVL.

In DNA form, the CDR3 reads TGCGCCAGCAGCCGACAGGCCCGAGAGACCCAGTACTTC. Translating gives CASSRQARETQYF. The chain carries TRBV4-1 and TRBJ2-5; possible D gene TRBD1, 6 bases. The germline V and J ends were trimmed by 4 bases and 4 bases, with 10 bases remaining between them. Germline V gives CDR1 MGHRA, CDR2 YSYEKL. This CDR3 contains 13 residues.

The V call is TRBV5-1, the J call TRBJ1-3; D unclear. V lost 4 bases to trimming and J lost 0 bases, with 11 bases between them. The CDR3 sequence is 15 residues long. CDR1 and CDR2 (germline): SGHRS, YFSETQ. The CDR3 here is CASSPVASSGNTIYF. CDR3 DNA: TGCGCCAGCAGCCCCGTGGCCAGCTCTGGAAACACCATATATTTT.

The chain recombines TRBV29-1 with TRBJ2-1; TRBD1 aligns across 9 bases. CDR1 and CDR2 from the germline V gene are SQVTM and ANQGSEA. The CDR3 is made up of 15 amino acids. Trimming cost V 3 bases and J 8 bases; bases outside gene matches: 11. The CDR3 sequence: CSVEEIRDRDHEQFF. The CDR3, as DNA: TGCAGCGTTGAGGAAATCCGGGACAGGGATCATGAGCAGTTCTTC.

This rearrangement joins TRBV29-1 to TRBJ1-2; perhaps TRBD1 as D (6 bases). The germline V gene encodes CDR1 SQVTM and CDR2 ANQGSEA. The CDR3 contains 13 residues. Between the trimmed V and J ends, which lost 7 bases and 1 base, there was a span of 13 bases. CDR3 coding DNA: TGCAGCGCAGCAGGACAGATTAACTATGGCTACACCTTC. This translates into CSAAGQINYGYTF.

The chain couples TRBV18 to TRBJ2-3; maybe TRBD1 (5 bases). This CDR3 is 16 amino acids long. V was pared by 4 bases and J by 5 bases, with 19 bases between. Per germline, CDR1 KGHSH and CDR2 LQKENI. CDR3 sequence reads: CASSHATDPRQDTQYF. CDR3 coding DNA: TGTGCCAGCTCACACGCGACAGACCCCAGACAAGATACGCAGTATTTT.

The chain joins TRBV30 to TRBJ2-1; TRBD2 matches 11 bases. This CDR3 spans 16 amino acids. The germline V gene has CDR1 GTSNPN and CDR2 SVGIG (reference sequence). The junction had 7 bases not matched to a gene; V was cut back by 2 bases and J by 4 bases. CDR3: CAWSRGTSGLYNEQFF. DNA for the CDR3: TGTGCCTGGAGTCGGGGGACTAGCGGACTTTACAATGAGCAGTTCTTC. Looking up the rest from reference TRBV30 and TRBJ2-1 gives the full variable domain: SQTIHQWPATLVQPVGSPLSLECTVEGTSNPNLYWYRQAAGRGLQLLFYSVGIGQISSEVPQNLSASRPQDRQFILSSKKLLLSDSGFYLCAWSRGTSGLYNEQFFGPGTRLTVL.

The CDR3 protein is CASSDITGPSLNEKLFF. The CDR3 coding sequence is TGTGCCAGCAGTGACATTACAGGGCCGAGTCTTAATGAAAAACTGTTTTTT. The chain uses TRBV2 and TRBJ1-4; D is perhaps TRBD1 (6 bases). V was trimmed by 3 bases and J by 4 bases, leaving 18 bases between them. The CDR3 sequence is 17 residues long. Germline assignment: CDR1 SNHLY and CDR2 FYNNEI.

The V call is TRBV11-2, the J call TRBJ2-3; TRBD2 matches at 15 bases. Per the germline V gene, CDR1 is SGHAT and CDR2 is FQNNGV. CDR3 length equals 18 residues. V gave up 5 bases and J gave up 3 bases; unmatched junction bases: 9. CDR3 loop: CASSLRTSGRVSTDTQYF. DNA for the CDR3: TGTGCCAGCAGCCTTCGGACTAGCGGGAGGGTATCTACAGATACGCAGTATTTT.

The chain links TRBV7-2 to TRBJ2-7, with D unclear. The CDR3 has 15 residues. Germline CDR1 reads SGHTA; CDR2 reads FQGNSA. The V end was cut by 4 bases, the J end by 3 bases, with 16 bases between. The CDR3 region has the DNA TGTGCCAGCAGCTCCCGAATCTCGAAGAGCTACGAGCAGTACTTC. Residues: CASSSRISKSYEQYF.

The J gene is TRBJ2-5, the V gene TRBV28; D remains unclear. This CDR3 is built from 15 residues. Germline V gives CDR1 MDHEN, CDR2 SYDVKM. With 4 bases removed from V and 4 bases from J, the gap between germline ends came to 16 bases. The CDR3: CASSSSGEGRETQYF. CDR3 in DNA: TGTGCCAGCAGTTCCTCCGGAGAAGGAAGAGAGACCCAGTACTTC.

The chain couples TRBV19 to TRBJ2-3, with TRBD2 matching 7 bases. V trimming: 5 bases; J trimming: 4 bases; junction bases outside the gene matches: 6. There are 14 residues in the CDR3. Germline assignment: CDR1 LNHDA and CDR2 SQIVND (reference sequence). The CDR3 region is CASSPAGTADTQYF. In DNA, the CDR3 is TGTGCCAGTAGTCCAGCGGGGACGGCAGATACGCAGTATTTT.

The chain employs TRBV11-1 and TRBJ1-1; D is possibly TRBD1 (6 bases). This CDR3 comprises 17 residues. V lost 6 bases to trimming and J lost 0 bases, with 20 bases between them. Germline CDR1 is SGHAT and CDR2 is FQDESV (reference sequence). The CDR3 here is CASRVRRTGSMNTEAFF. The CDR3 nucleotides are TGTGCCAGCAGGGTAAGGCGCACAGGGTCAATGAACACTGAAGCTTTCTTT. Together with reference TRBV11-1 and TRBJ1-1, the CDR3 gives the full variable domain: EAEVAQSPRYKITEKSQAVAFWCDPISGHATLYWYRQILGQGPELLVQFQDESVVDDSQLPKDRFSAERLKGVDSTLKIQPAELGDSAMYLCASRVRRTGSMNTEAFFGQGTRLTVV.

The chain couples TRBV2 to TRBJ1-2, with 8 nucleotides matching TRBD1. Trimming removed 7 bases from V and 3 bases from J; junction bases left unmatched: 4. The CDR3 has 13 amino acids. CDR1 and CDR2 (germline): SNHLY, FYNNEI. CDR3 nucleotides: TGTGCCAGCAACGGACAGGGCCACTATGGCTACACCTTC. This gives the protein CASNGQGHYGYTF.

The rearrangement joins TRBV4-3 to TRBJ1-2, with unresolved D. CDR3 length: 15 residues. V was pared by 4 bases and J by 4 bases, with 16 bases between. The germline CDR1 and CDR2 sequences are LGHNA and YSLEER. CDR3 protein: CASSPGSFEGYGYTF. As DNA, the CDR3 is TGCGCCAGCAGCCCTGGTTCATTTGAGGGCTATGGCTACACCTTC.

The chain carries TRBV10-3 and TRBJ1-2, with D possibly matching TRBD1 (5 bases). This CDR3 has 15 residues. The V and J ends lost 3 bases and 1 base respectively, with 12 bases between them. The V gene's germline CDR1 is ENHRY and CDR2 SYGVKD. CDR3: CAISEDSDLNYGYTF. The CDR3 DNA reads as TGTGCCATCAGTGAAGACAGCGACCTTAACTATGGCTACACCTTC.

The chain carries TRBV5-4 and TRBJ2-3, with 7 bases matching TRBD2. The length of the CDR3 is 16 residues. V lost 0 bases and J lost 1; bases outside the gene matches: 5. Germline V gene sequence: CDR1 SGHNT, CDR2 YYREEE (reference sequence). The CDR3 DNA reads TGTGCCAGCAGCTTGGCCGGGAGCGGGGGCACAGATACGCAGTATTTT. Translated, it gives CASSLAGSGGTDTQYF.

The rearrangement joins TRBV4-3 to TRBJ2-1; TRBD2 agrees at 11 bases. The trim removed 0 bases at V and 4 bases at J, leaving 2 bases unmatched. Per the germline V gene, CDR1 is LGHNA and CDR2 is YSLEER. The CDR3 covers 16 residues. This CDR3 reads CASSQDGTSGYNEQFF. Here the CDR3 DNA reads TGCGCCAGCAGCCAAGACGGGACTAGCGGATACAATGAGCAGTTCTTC.

V usage is TRBV10-2 and J usage is TRBJ1-5, with D perhaps matching TRBD1 (5 bases). V was trimmed by 6 bases and J by 4 bases, leaving 19 bases between them. Germline V CDR1 and CDR2: WSHSY, SAAADI. This CDR3 has 16 amino acids. The DNA of the CDR3 is TGCGCCAGCAGCAACCGCCCGACAGCGGGGAATCAGCCCCAGCATTTT. This sequence encodes CASSNRPTAGNQPQHF.

The CDR3, as DNA: TGTGCCTGGACCCACCCCAGGGGGTATTTGTACGAGCAGTACTTC. The encoded protein is CAWTHPRGYLYEQYF. The rearrangement joins TRBV30 to TRBJ2-7, with 7 bases fitting TRBD1. The germline CDR1 and CDR2 sequences are GTSNPN and SVGIG (reference sequence). The CDR3 consists of 15 residues. V trimming: 4 bases; J trimming: 4 bases; junction bases outside the gene matches: 13.

The genes are TRBV7-2 and TRBJ1-3; TRBD1 agrees at 9 bases. The trim removed 5 bases at V and 0 bases at J, leaving 5 bases unmatched. Per the germline V gene, CDR1 is SGHTA and CDR2 is FQGNSA. The CDR3 length is 16 residues. This CDR3 reads CASSMTGGSSGNTIYF. In nucleotides, the CDR3 is TGTGCCAGCAGCATGACAGGGGGTAGCTCTGGAAACACCATATATTTT.

J is TRBJ1-2 and V is TRBV21-1; TRBD1, as called in the table, went unchecked against the DNA. TRBV21-1 is classified as a pseudogene. This CDR3 is built from 18 residues. The CDR3 protein is CASSPWRETGGPHGGYTF. The CDR3 bases are TGTGCCAGCAGCCCTTGGAGGGAGACAGGGGGTCCCCATGGAGGCTACACCTTC.

The chain uses TRBV7-8 and TRBJ2-3; TRBD1 matches 8 bases. The CDR3 sequence is 18 residues long. The V segment lost 0 bases and the J segment 2 bases; nucleotides outside the gene matches: 10. The V gene's germline CDR1 is SGHVS and CDR2 FQNEAQ. Here the CDR3 reads CASSLAPWGQGATDTQYF. The CDR3 DNA follows: TGTGCCAGCAGCTTAGCCCCTTGGGGGCAGGGGGCCACAGATACGCAGTATTTT.

The chain joins TRBV6-6 to TRBJ1-2; 11 nucleotides match TRBD1. The V gene end was trimmed by 1 base and the J gene end by 7 bases; junction bases not matched to a gene: 8. CDR1 is MNHNY and CDR2 is SVGAGI in the germline V gene (reference sequence). The CDR3 has 16 amino acids. In DNA, the CDR3 is TGTGCCAGCAGTTACTATCCGGGACAGGGGGTAGGTGGCTACACCTTC. Protein sequence: CASSYYPGQGVGGYTF.

The chain has TRBV11-2 and TRBJ2-5; D remains unclear. The V gene lost 0 bases and the J gene lost 9 bases, with 8 bases spanning the gap. The CDR3 loop spans 12 amino acids. In germline, CDR1 is SGHAT, CDR2 FQNNGV. The CDR3 sequence is CASSLDFLAQYF. In nucleotides, the CDR3 is TGTGCCAGCAGCTTAGACTTCTTAGCCCAGTACTTC. Filled out from reference TRBV11-2 and TRBJ2-5, the complete variable domain reads EAGVAQSPRYKIIEKRQSVAFWCNPISGHATLYWYQQILGQGPKLLIQFQNNGVVDDSQLPKDRFSAERLKGVDSTLKIQPAKLEDSAVYLCASSLDFLAQYFGPGTRLLVL.

The CDR3 nucleotides are TGTGCCAGCAGCCGCGACTCCCGGACAGGCGGTGAGCAGTACTTC. The encoded protein is CASSRDSRTGGEQYF. This chain links TRBV7-2 with TRBJ2-7, with 7 bases matching TRBD1. CDR1 and CDR2 from the germline V gene are SGHTA and FQGNSA. CDR3 length: 15 amino acids. V was pared by 5 bases and J by 7 bases, with 14 bases of the junction left unmatched. The full variable domain, in which reference TRBV7-2 and TRBJ2-7 provide the parts outside the CDR3, is GAGVSQSPSNKVTEKGKDVELRCDPISGHTALYWYRQSLGQGLEFLIYFQGNSAPDKSGLPSDRFSAERTGGSVSTLTIQRTQQEDSAVYLCASSRDSRTGGEQYFGPGTRLTVT.

The chain uses TRBV2 and TRBJ1-2; 10 nucleotides match TRBD1. CDR3 length equals 14 residues. J gave up 4 bases and V 7 bases, and 6 bases lay outside the gene matches. CDR1 SNHLY and CDR2 FYNNEI come from the germline V gene. Written as DNA, the CDR3 is TGTGCCAGCAAGACAGGGGGCTTTTTCTATGGCTACACCTTC. Protein product: CASKTGGFFYGYTF.